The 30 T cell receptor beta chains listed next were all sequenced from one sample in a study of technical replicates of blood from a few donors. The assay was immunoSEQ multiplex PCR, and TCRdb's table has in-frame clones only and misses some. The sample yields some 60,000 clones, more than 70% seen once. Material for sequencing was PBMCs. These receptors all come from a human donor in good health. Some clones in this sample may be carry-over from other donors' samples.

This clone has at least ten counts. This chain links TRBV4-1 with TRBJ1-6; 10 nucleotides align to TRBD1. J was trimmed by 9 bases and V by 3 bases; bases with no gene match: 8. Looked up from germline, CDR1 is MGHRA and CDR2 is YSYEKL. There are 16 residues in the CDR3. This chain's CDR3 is CASSQIPGQGSSPLHF. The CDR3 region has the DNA TGCGCCAGCAGCCAGATCCCGGGACAGGGGAGTTCACCCCTCCACTTT.

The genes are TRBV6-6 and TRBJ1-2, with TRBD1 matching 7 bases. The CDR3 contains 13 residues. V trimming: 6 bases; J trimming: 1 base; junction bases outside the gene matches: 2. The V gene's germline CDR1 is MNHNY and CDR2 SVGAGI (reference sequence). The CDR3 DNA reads TGTGCCAGCAGCCGACAGGGTAACTATGGCTACACCTTC. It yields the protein CASSRQGNYGYTF.

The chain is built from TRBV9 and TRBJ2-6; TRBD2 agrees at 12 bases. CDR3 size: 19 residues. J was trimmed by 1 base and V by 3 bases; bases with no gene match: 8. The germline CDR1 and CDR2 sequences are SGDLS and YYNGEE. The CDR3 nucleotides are TGTGCCAGCAGCGCTAGCGGGAGGGCCCAGAGATCTGGGGCCAACGTCCTGACTTTC. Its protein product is CASSASGRAQRSGANVLTF.

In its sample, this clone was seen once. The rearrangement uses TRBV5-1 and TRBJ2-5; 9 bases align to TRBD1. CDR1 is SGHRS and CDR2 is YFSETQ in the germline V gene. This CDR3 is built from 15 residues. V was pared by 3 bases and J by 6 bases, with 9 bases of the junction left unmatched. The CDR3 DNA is TGCGCCAGCAGCTACCGACAGGGGGGCGTGAAGACCCAGTACTTC. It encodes CASSYRQGGVKTQYF.

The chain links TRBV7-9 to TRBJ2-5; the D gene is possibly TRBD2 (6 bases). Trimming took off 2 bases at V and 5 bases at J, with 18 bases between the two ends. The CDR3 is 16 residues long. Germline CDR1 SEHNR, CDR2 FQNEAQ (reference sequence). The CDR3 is CASSLISSAGRETQYF. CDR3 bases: TGTGCCAGCAGCTTAATAAGTAGCGCGGGAAGGGAGACCCAGTACTTC.

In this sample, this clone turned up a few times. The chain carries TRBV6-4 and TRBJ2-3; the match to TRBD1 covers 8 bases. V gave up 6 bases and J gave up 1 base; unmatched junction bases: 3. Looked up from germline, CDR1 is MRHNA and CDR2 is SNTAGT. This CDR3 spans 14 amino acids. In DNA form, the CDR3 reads TGTGCCAGCAGCTTGACAGGGGGCACAGATACGCAGTATTTT. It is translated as CASSLTGGTDTQYF.

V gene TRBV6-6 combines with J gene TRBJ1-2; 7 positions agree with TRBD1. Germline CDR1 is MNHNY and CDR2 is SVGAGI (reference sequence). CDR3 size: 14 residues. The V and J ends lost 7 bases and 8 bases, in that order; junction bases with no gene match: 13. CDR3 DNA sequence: TGTGCCAGCATACCAAACAGGGGAATCCTGGGCTACACCTTC. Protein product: CASIPNRGILGYTF.

CDR3 nucleotides: TGTGCCAGCAGTCCCTGGACAGGACCAATCCTTTATAATGAAAAACTGTTTTTT. It encodes CASSPWTGPILYNEKLFF. This chain joins TRBV2 and TRBJ1-4, with 7 bases lining up with TRBD1. Trimming took 5 bases from V and 4 from J; bases not matched to a gene: 16. Germline V gene data show CDR1 as SNHLY and CDR2 as FYNNEI. The CDR3 sequence is 18 residues long.

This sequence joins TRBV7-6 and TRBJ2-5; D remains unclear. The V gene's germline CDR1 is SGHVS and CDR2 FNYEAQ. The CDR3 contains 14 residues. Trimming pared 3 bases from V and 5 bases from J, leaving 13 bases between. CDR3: CASSFLTPRETQYF. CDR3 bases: TGTGCCAGCAGCTTCCTTACCCCCCGGGAGACCCAGTACTTC.

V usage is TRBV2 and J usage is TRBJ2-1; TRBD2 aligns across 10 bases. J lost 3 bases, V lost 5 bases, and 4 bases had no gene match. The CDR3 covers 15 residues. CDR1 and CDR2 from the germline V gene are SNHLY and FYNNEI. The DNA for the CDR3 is TGTGCCAGCAGTACTAGCGGGGCTCTCTACAATGAGCAGTTCTTC. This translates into CASSTSGALYNEQFF. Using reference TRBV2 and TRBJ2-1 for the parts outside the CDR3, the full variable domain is EPEVTQTPSHQVTQMGQEVILRCVPISNHLYFYWYRQILGQKVEFLVSFYNNEISEKSEIFDDQFSVERPDGSNFTLKIRSTKLEDSAMYFCASSTSGALYNEQFFGPGTRLTVL.

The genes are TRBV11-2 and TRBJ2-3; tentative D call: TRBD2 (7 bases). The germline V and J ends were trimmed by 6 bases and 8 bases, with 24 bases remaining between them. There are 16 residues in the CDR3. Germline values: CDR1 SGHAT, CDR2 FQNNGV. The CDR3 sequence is CASRGWGGQGPGTQYF. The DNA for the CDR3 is TGTGCCAGCAGGGGATGGGGGGGTCAGGGGCCCGGTACGCAGTATTTT. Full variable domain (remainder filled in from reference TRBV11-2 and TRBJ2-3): EAGVAQSPRYKIIEKRQSVAFWCNPISGHATLYWYQQILGQGPKLLIQFQNNGVVDDSQLPKDRFSAERLKGVDSTLKIQPAKLEDSAVYLCASRGWGGQGPGTQYFGPGTRLTVL.

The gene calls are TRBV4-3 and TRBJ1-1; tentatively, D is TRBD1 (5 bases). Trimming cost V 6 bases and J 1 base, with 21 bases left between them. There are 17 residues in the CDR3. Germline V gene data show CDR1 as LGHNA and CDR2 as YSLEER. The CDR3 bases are TGCGCCAGCAGTTATAGTGGGGCAGGCCTAACGAACACTGAAGCTTTCTTT. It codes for CASSYSGAGLTNTEAFF.

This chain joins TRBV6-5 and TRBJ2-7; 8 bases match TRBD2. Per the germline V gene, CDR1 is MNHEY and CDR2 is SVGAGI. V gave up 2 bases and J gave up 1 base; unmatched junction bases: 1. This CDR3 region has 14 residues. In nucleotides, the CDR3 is TGTGCCAGCAGTTACCAGCGGGGGTCCTACGAGCAGTACTTC. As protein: CASSYQRGSYEQYF.

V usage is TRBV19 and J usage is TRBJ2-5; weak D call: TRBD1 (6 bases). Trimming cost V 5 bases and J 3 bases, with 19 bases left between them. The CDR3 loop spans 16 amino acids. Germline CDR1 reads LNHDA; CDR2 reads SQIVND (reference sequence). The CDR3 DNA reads TGTGCCAGTAGTGCCCTACCCGGGACATCCGAAGAGACCCAGTACTTC. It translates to CASSALPGTSEETQYF.

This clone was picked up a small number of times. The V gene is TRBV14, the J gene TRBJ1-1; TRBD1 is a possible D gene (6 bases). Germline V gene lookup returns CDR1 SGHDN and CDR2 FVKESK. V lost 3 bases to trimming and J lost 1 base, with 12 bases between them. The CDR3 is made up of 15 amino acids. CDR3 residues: CASSQNTGWNTEAFF. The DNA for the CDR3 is TGTGCCAGCAGCCAGAATACAGGGTGGAACACTGAAGCTTTCTTT.

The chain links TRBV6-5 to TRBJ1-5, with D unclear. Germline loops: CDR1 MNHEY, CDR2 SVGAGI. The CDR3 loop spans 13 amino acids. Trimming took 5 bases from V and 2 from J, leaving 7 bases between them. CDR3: CASSLYGNQPQHF. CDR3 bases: TGTGCCAGCAGTCTATATGGCAATCAGCCCCAGCATTTT.

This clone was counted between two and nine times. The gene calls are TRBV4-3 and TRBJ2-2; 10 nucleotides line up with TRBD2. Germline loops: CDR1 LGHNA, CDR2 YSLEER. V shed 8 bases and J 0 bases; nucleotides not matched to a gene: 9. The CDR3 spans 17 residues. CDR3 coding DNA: TGCGCCAGCCAACCGAGCGGGGGGGACCCGAACACCGGGGAGCTGTTTTTT. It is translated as CASQPSGGDPNTGELFF.

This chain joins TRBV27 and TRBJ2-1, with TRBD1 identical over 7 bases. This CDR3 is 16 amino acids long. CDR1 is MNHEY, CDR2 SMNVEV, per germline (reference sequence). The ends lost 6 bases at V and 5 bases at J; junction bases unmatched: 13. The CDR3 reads CASSPALSTGDNEQFF. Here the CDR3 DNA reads TGTGCCAGCAGCCCAGCTCTCTCAACAGGGGACAATGAGCAGTTCTTC.

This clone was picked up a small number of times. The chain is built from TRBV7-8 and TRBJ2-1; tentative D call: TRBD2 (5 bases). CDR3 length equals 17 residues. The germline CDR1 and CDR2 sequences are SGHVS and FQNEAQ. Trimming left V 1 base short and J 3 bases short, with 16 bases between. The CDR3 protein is CASSLVGSGWHYNEQFF. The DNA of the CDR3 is TGTGCCAGCAGCTTAGTTGGTTCGGGATGGCACTACAATGAGCAGTTCTTC.

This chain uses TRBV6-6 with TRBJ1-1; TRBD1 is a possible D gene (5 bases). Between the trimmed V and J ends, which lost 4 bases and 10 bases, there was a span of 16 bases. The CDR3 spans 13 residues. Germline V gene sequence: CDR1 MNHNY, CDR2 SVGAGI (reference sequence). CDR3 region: CASSSIGQPGAFF. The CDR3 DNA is TGTGCCAGCAGTTCTATAGGACAACCTGGAGCTTTCTTT.

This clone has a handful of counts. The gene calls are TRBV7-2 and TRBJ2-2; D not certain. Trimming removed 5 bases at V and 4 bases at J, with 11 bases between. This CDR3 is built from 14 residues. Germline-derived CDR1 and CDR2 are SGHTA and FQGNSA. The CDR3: CASSPVSFTGELFF. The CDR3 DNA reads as TGTGCCAGCAGCCCTGTTAGTTTCACCGGGGAGCTGTTTTTT. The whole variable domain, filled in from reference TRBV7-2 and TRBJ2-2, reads GAGVSQSPSNKVTEKGKDVELRCDPISGHTALYWYRQSLGQGLEFLIYFQGNSAPDKSGLPSDRFSAERTGGSVSTLTIQRTQQEDSAVYLCASSPVSFTGELFFGEGSRLTVL.

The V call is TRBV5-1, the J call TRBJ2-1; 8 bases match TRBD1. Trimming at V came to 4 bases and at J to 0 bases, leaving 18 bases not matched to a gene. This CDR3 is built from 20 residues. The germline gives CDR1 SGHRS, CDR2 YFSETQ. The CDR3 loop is CASSLTPGQAPFSSYNEQFF. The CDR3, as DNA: TGCGCCAGCAGCCTGACCCCGGGACAGGCCCCCTTCAGCTCCTACAATGAGCAGTTCTTC.

The CDR3 loop reads CAISESRPVEVAETQYF. CDR3 nucleotides: TGTGCCATCAGTGAGTCGAGACCAGTGGAGGTCGCGGAGACCCAGTACTTC. The gene calls are TRBV10-3 and TRBJ2-5, with D possibly being TRBD2 (5 bases). V was cut by 0 bases and J by 5 bases, with 19 bases left in between. The CDR3 sequence is 17 residues long. Germline CDR1 reads ENHRY; CDR2 reads SYGVKD.

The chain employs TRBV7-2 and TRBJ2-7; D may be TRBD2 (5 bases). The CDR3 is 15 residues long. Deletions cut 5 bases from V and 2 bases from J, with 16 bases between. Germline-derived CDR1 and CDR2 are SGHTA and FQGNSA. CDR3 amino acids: CASSPSSASPYEQYF. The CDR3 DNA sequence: TGTGCCAGCAGCCCGAGTTCGGCTAGCCCCTACGAGCAGTACTTC. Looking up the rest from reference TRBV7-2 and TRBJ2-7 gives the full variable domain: GAGVSQSPSNKVTEKGKDVELRCDPISGHTALYWYRQSLGQGLEFLIYFQGNSAPDKSGLPSDRFSAERTGGSVSTLTIQRTQQEDSAVYLCASSPSSASPYEQYFGPGTRLTVT.

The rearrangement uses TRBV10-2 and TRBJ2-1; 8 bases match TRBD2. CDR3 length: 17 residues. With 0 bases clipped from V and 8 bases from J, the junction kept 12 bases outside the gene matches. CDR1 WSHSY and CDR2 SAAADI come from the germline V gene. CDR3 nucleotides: TGCGCCAGCAGTGAGTCGGGAGCGGGGGCTCTAAGGGATGAGCAGTTCTTC. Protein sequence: CASSESGAGALRDEQFF.

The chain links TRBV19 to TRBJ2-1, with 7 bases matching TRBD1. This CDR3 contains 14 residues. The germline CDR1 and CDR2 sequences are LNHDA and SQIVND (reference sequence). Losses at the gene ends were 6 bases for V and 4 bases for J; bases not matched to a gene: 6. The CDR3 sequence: CASSRDSLYNEQFF. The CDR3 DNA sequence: TGTGCCAGTAGCCGGGACAGTCTTTACAATGAGCAGTTCTTC.

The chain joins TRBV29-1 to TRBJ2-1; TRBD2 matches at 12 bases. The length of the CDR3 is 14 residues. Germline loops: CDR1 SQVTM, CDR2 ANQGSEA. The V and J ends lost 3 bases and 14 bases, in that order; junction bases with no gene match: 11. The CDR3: CSVDPLAGGTQEFF. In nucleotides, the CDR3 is TGCAGCGTTGATCCACTAGCGGGGGGAACCCAAGAGTTCTTC.

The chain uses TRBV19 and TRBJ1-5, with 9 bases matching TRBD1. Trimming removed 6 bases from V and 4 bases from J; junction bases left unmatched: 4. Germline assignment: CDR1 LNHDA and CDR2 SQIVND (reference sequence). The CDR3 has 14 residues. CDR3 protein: CASSTGGLNQPQHF. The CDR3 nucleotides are TGTGCCAGTAGCACAGGGGGCTTAAATCAGCCCCAGCATTTT.

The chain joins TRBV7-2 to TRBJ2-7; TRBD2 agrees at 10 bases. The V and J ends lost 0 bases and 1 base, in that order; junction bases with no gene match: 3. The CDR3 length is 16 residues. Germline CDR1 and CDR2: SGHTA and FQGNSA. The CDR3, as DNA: TGTGCCAGCAGCTTAGCACCTAGCGGGGGTTCCTACGAGCAGTACTTC. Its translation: CASSLAPSGGSYEQYF.

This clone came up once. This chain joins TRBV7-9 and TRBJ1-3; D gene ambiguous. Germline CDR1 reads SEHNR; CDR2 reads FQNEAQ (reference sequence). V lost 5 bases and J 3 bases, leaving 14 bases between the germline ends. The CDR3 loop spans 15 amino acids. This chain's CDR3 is CASSPPPRVGNTIYF. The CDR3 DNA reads TGTGCCAGCAGCCCCCCCCCGAGGGTTGGAAACACCATATATTTT.